The 9 T cell receptor beta chains below come from one sample, sequenced in a study of tumor and adjacent non-tumor tissue in lung cancer. RNA was extracted from bulk tissue without any cell sorting. Three rounds of nested PCR, following a modified ARM-PCR protocol, produced the TCRbeta library. From the multiplex PCR reads, TCRdb called clonotypes with MiXCR, one entry per CDR3 protein. The sample consists of just over 200,000 distinct CDR3 sequences, less than 80% of them appearing once. Sample: lung tumor tissue. These receptor sequences come from a man aged 55 to 70 with non-small cell lung cancer.

This clonotype was observed a handful of times. A much larger clone lies one base from this, so it may be a read error. This chain connects TRBV4-3 to TRBJ2-3, with 12 nucleotides matching TRBD2. CDR3 size: 19 residues. Germline CDR1 is LGHNA and CDR2 is YSLEER. The CDR3 nucleotides read TGCGCCAGCAGCCTCCTGACTAGCGGGAGTTCTCCTTTCACAGAAACGCAGTATTTT. Translated, it gives CASSLLTSGSSPFTETQYF.

Details on this clonotype: Germline and junction disagree at one end, which may indicate a read error. This sequence joins TRBV6-6 and TRBJ2-2; D remains ambiguous. The CDR3 has 14 amino acids. Germline V gene lookup returns CDR1 MNHNY and CDR2 SVGAGI (reference sequence). The CDR3, as DNA: TGTGTCAGCAGTCCGTACCGGGACACCGGGGAGCTGTTTTTT. Translation: CVSSPYRDTGELFF.

As for this clonotype: No conserved phenylalanine or tryptophan ends this CDR3, so it is likely a read error. The V call is TRBV12-3 or TRBV12-4, the J call TRBJ2-1, with D possibly matching TRBD2 (5 bases). Trimming took 9 bases from V and 1 from J, leaving 22 bases between them. CDR3 length: 17 residues. The CDR3 is CASSPWTLLGSYNEQFL. CDR3 nucleotide sequence: TGTGCCAGTAGTCCTTGGACTCTCTTGGGGTCCTACAATGAGCAGTTCTTA.

Turning to this clonotype: One junction end does not reproduce the germline sequence, and a read error may be involved. The genes are TRBV12-3 or TRBV12-4 and TRBJ1-2, with D perhaps matching TRBD1 (5 bases). This CDR3 region has 13 residues. Here the CDR3 DNA reads TGTGCCAGCAGTTTAGATAGGGGTTATGGCTACATCTTC. Protein product: CASSLDRGYGYIF.

In this sample, this clonotype turned up once. The junction differs from germline at one of its ends, possibly a read error. The V call is TRBV5-1, the J call TRBJ1-2, with D unresolved. Germline V gives CDR1 SGHRS, CDR2 YFSETQ. CDR3 length equals 13 residues. CDR3 region: CASSRIGDYGYSF. The CDR3 DNA reads TGCGCCAGCAGCCGAATAGGAGATTATGGCTATAGCTTC. Supplemented by reference TRBV5-1 and TRBJ1-2, the full variable domain reads KAGVTQTPRYLIKTRGQQVTLSCSPISGHRSVSWYQQTPGQGLQFLFEYFSETQRNKGNFPGRFSGRQFSNSRSEMNVSTLELGDSALYLCASSRIGDYGYSFGSGTRLTVV.

Comment on this clonotype: A junction boundary mismatches the germline segment, possibly from a read error. The chain links TRBV11-3 to TRBJ2-5; TRBD1 agrees at 7 bases. The CDR3 runs to 16 residues. CDR1 and CDR2 (germline): SGHNT, YENEEA. Here the CDR3 DNA reads TGTGCCAGCAACTTAAGGGGTCGGACAGGACAAGAGACCCAATACTTC. Its translation: CASNLRGRTGQETQYF.

This clonotype was seen many times. The V and J genes are TRBV20-1 and TRBJ2-4, with D possibly matching TRBD2 (6 bases). V shed 3 bases and J shed 0 bases, with 9 bases lying between them. The CDR3 is 14 residues long. The germline CDR1 and CDR2 sequences are DFQATT and SNEGSKA (reference sequence). CDR3 sequence (DNA): TGCAGTGCTAGTGGCGGGGCAGCCAAAAACATTCAGTACTTC. The encoded protein is CSASGGAAKNIQYF.

This chain joins TRBV20-1 and TRBJ1-1; a possible D gene is TRBD1 (5 bases). Trimming stripped 1 base from V and 11 bases from J, with 17 bases between. Germline lookup yields CDR1 DFQATT and CDR2 SNEGSKA (reference sequence). This CDR3 comprises 13 residues. CDR3 in amino acids: CSARARENTKAFF. The CDR3 DNA is TGCAGTGCTAGAGCCAGGGAGAACACTAAGGCTTTCTTT.

The CDR3 bases are TGTGCCAGCAGTAGAGGACAGGGGGCCATTTGCTACACCTTC. It is translated as CASSRGQGAICYTF. The chain is built from TRBV12-3 or TRBV12-4 and TRBJ1-2; 11 nucleotides line up with TRBD1. The CDR3 is made up of 14 amino acids. The trim removed 5 bases at V and 9 bases at J, leaving 8 bases unmatched.